This TCR beta chain was sequenced for a study of cytomegalovirus exposure and HLA in healthy donors. The table came from immunoSEQ multiplex PCR; TCRdb's copy has only in-frame clones and leaves some out. The sample holds 71,000 or so clones, about 94% seen once. V dropped 1 base and J dropped 7 bases, with 14 bases sitting between them. This CDR3 spans 15 amino acids. CDR1 and CDR2 (germline): LNHNV, YYDKDF (reference sequence). The TCR originated in a man aged 18 to 29 in good health and CMV-seropositive. This chain links TRBV15 with TRBJ1-5; TRBD1 might be the D (5 bases). Sequencing input: PBMCs. The chain's CDR3 is CATSRVSGRGQPQHF. Written as DNA, the CDR3 is TGTGCCACCAGCAGAGTGTCGGGGAGGGGACAGCCCCAGCATTTT.